This T cell receptor beta chain was sequenced during a study of cytomegalovirus exposure and HLA in healthy donors. Looking at the study overall: Of all 398 donors who were genotyped, about 80% belonged to the Caucasian-associated ancestry cluster.

The CDR3 is 14 amino acids. CDR1 MNHEY and CDR2 SMNVEV come from the germline V gene (reference sequence). V gave up 5 bases and J gave up 1 base, with 11 bases separating them. Findings and limits, study-wide: TCR beta chain V- and J-gene trimming was linked, in a later analysis, to a missense variant in DCLRE1C. CMV serostatus was the only recorded immune exposure for donors.

About this clone itself: Its antigen remains unknown.

The PCR used 60 Vbeta and 13 Jbeta primers. Only in-frame clones appear in the TCRdb table, and some are missing; sequencing was by immunoSEQ multiplex PCR. The sample yields 160,000 or so clones, approximately 77% seen once. The specimen was PBMCs. The chain uses TRBV27 and TRBJ1-1; tentatively, D is TRBD1 (6 bases). This receptor was obtained from a man in his forties or fifties in good health and CMV-seropositive. CDR3 in amino acids: CASSESGANTEAFF. The DNA of the CDR3 is TGTGCCAGCAGTGAGTCAGGGGCGAACACTGAAGCTTTCTTT.